One sample yielded the 11 T cell receptor beta chains listed below, sequenced in a study of beta chain features in type 1 diabetes. Isolated RNA was reverse transcribed in full, so expressed TCRB transcripts were sequenced. Profiled with immunoSEQ multiplex PCR; TCRdb holds only in-frame clones, not every one. The sample consists of roughly 240,000 clones, less than 15% of them appearing once. The sequenced material came from naive CD4+ T cells from blood. These receptors were collected from a woman in her thirties or forties in good health.

The chain couples TRBV7-9 to TRBJ1-4, with D hard to call. This CDR3 spans 12 amino acids. With 1 base removed from V and 13 bases from J, the gap between germline ends came to 10 bases. The germline V gene has CDR1 SEHNR and CDR2 FQNEAQ (reference sequence). The CDR3 nucleotides are TGTGCCAGCAGCTTAGAGGCGGGTACACTGTTTTTT. Translating gives CASSLEAGTLFF.

The chain joins TRBV7-9 to TRBJ2-5; 8 nucleotides agree with TRBD2. CDR3 length equals 16 residues. Germline assignment: CDR1 SEHNR and CDR2 FQNEAQ (reference sequence). Trimming cost V 6 bases and J 4 bases; bases outside gene matches: 13. DNA of the CDR3: TGTGCCAGCAGGGTTTATGCCCCCGGGGGGGTAGAGACCCAGTACTTC. Residues: CASRVYAPGGVETQYF.

This clone was seen a handful of times. The chain joins TRBV11-2 to TRBJ2-3; D is ambiguous. The CDR3 contains 14 residues. V was trimmed by 2 bases and J by 0 bases, leaving 6 bases between them. The germline V gene encodes CDR1 SGHAT and CDR2 FQNNGV. In nucleotides, the CDR3 is TGTGCCAGCAGCTTACCCCGGAGCACAGATACGCAGTATTTT. Protein sequence: CASSLPRSTDTQYF.

This clone occurred a few times. The chain joins TRBV7-9 to TRBJ2-1, with 9 bases aligning to TRBD2. Per germline, CDR1 SEHNR and CDR2 FQNEAQ (reference sequence). V dropped 5 bases and J dropped 0; count of bases not matched to a gene: 5. The CDR3 is 16 residues long. The CDR3 is CASSPRGGVSYNEQFF. DNA of the CDR3: TGTGCCAGCAGCCCGCGCGGGGGGGTCTCCTACAATGAGCAGTTCTTC.

This clone was counted ten times or more. The rearrangement uses TRBV11-2 and TRBJ2-1, with 11 bases lining up with TRBD1. The germline CDR1 and CDR2 sequences are SGHAT and FQNNGV. V trimming: 5 bases; J trimming: 7 bases; junction bases outside the gene matches: 7. This CDR3 comprises 15 residues. Written as DNA, the CDR3 is TGTGCCAGCAGCACCGGACAGGGGGCGCGGAATGAGCAGTTCTTC. Translated: CASSTGQGARNEQFF. The full variable domain, completed using reference TRBV11-2 and TRBJ2-1, is EAGVAQSPRYKIIEKRQSVAFWCNPISGHATLYWYQQILGQGPKLLIQFQNNGVVDDSQLPKDRFSAERLKGVDSTLKIQPAKLEDSAVYLCASSTGQGARNEQFFGPGTRLTVL.

A few counts support this clone. The V and J genes are TRBV7-6 and TRBJ1-1, with D possibly being TRBD1 (6 bases). The CDR3 contains 15 residues. Trimming cost V 3 bases and J 2 bases, with 13 bases left between them. Per germline, CDR1 SGHVS and CDR2 FNYEAQ. The CDR3 sequence is CASSLDSAINTEAFF. CDR3 bases: TGTGCCAGCAGCTTGGACAGTGCTATTAACACTGAAGCTTTCTTT. Looking up the rest from reference TRBV7-6 and TRBJ1-1 gives the full variable domain: GAGVSQSPRYKVTKRGQDVALRCDPISGHVSLYWYRQALGQGPEFLTYFNYEAQQDKSGLPNDRFSAERPEGSISTLTIQRTEQRDSAMYRCASSLDSAINTEAFFGQGTRLTVV.

The CDR3 sequence: CASSWPGPYEQYF. For the CDR3, the DNA is TGCGCCAGCAGCTGGCCAGGGCCCTACGAGCAGTACTTC. The rearrangement uses TRBV5-1 and TRBJ2-7, with D possibly being TRBD1 (5 bases). V was trimmed by 3 bases and J by 2 bases, leaving 9 bases between them. In germline, CDR1 is SGHRS, CDR2 YFSETQ. There are 13 residues in the CDR3.

The J gene is TRBJ1-2, the V gene TRBV5-1, with 9 bases fitting TRBD1. Trimming cost V 1 base and J 8 bases; bases outside gene matches: 6. This CDR3 has 14 residues. Germline-derived CDR1 and CDR2 are SGHRS and YFSETQ. The CDR3 DNA reads TGCGCCAGCAGCTTGAAGGGACAGGGAAGCGGCTACACCTTC. Protein product: CASSLKGQGSGYTF. The whole variable domain, remainder taken from reference TRBV5-1 and TRBJ1-2, is KAGVTQTPRYLIKTRGQQVTLSCSPISGHRSVSWYQQTPGQGLQFLFEYFSETQRNKGNFPGRFSGRQFSNSRSEMNVSTLELGDSALYLCASSLKGQGSGYTFGSGTRLTVV.

The rearrangement uses TRBV15 and TRBJ2-3; TRBD2 matches 7 bases. The trim removed 8 bases at V and 1 base at J, leaving 3 bases unmatched. CDR1 and CDR2 (germline): LNHNV, YYDKDF (reference sequence). The CDR3 has 13 residues. DNA of the CDR3: TGTGCCACCGGACTAGACGGCACAGATACGCAGTATTTT. Its translation: CATGLDGTDTQYF.

The V gene is TRBV11-2, the J gene TRBJ2-7; a weak D match, TRBD2 (6 bases). Germline-derived CDR1 and CDR2 are SGHAT and FQNNGV. V shed 4 bases and J shed 1 base, with 17 bases lying between them. The CDR3 is made up of 16 amino acids. DNA of the CDR3: TGTGCCAGCAGCTCTCCTGTGGCGGGGCGTTCCTACGAGCAGTACTTC. This encodes CASSSPVAGRSYEQYF.

The chain couples TRBV2 to TRBJ2-5; D possibly corresponds to TRBD1 (5 bases). This CDR3 spans 15 amino acids. The V end lost 7 bases, the J end lost 0 bases, and 15 bases lay between the germline ends. CDR1 and CDR2 from the germline V gene are SNHLY and FYNNEI. DNA of the CDR3: TGTGCCAGCACCCGGCAGGGAACAAACCAAGAGACCCAGTACTTC. Its translation is CASTRQGTNQETQYF.